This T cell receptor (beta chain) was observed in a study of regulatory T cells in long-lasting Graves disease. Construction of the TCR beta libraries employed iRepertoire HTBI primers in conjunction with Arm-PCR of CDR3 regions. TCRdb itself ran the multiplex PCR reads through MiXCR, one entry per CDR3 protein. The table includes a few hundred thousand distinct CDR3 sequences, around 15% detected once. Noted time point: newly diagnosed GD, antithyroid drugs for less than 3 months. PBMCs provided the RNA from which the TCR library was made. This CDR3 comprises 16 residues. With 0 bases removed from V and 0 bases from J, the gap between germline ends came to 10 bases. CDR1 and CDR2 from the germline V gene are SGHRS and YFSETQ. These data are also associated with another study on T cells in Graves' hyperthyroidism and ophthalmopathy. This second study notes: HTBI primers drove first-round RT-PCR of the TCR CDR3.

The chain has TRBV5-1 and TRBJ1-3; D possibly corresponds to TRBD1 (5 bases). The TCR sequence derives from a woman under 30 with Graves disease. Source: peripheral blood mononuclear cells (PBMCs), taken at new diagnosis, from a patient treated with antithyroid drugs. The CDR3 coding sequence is TGCGCCAGCAGCTTGGGGGCAGGGAGCTCTGGAAACACCATATATTTT. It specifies CASSLGAGSSGNTIYF.